These 21 T cell receptor beta chains share one sample of origin, sequenced in a study of cytomegalovirus exposure and HLA in healthy donors. Some clones are missing from TCRdb's copy, which holds only in-frame ones; the method was immunoSEQ multiplex PCR. Among under 250,000 clones listed, 81% were seen once. The sequenced material came from PBMCs. The receptors here all came from a woman aged 25 to 45 in good health and CMV-seronegative.

This clone is a singleton in its sample. This sequence joins TRBV4-1 and TRBJ1-5; 8 bases fit TRBD1. Germline V gene lookup returns CDR1 MGHRA and CDR2 YSYEKL. The CDR3 extends over 15 amino acids. The V and J ends lost 2 bases and 7 bases, in that order; junction bases with no gene match: 7. CDR3 nucleotide sequence: TGCGCCAGCAGCCAAACCGGACAGGGTGGCCAGCCCCAGCATTTT. As protein: CASSQTGQGGQPQHF.

The rearrangement links TRBV7-9 to TRBJ2-1; 13 nucleotides match TRBD2. Trimming removed 8 bases from V and 3 bases from J; junction bases left unmatched: 4. The CDR3 sequence is 15 residues long. CDR1 is SEHNR and CDR2 is FQNEAQ in the germline V gene (reference sequence). The CDR3 loop reads CASCRLAGGYNEQFF. The CDR3 bases are TGTGCCAGCTGCCGACTAGCGGGGGGCTACAATGAGCAGTTCTTC.

This chain connects TRBV18 to TRBJ1-3; D is undetermined. The CDR3 consists of 16 residues. Trimming stripped 2 bases from V and 0 bases from J, with 11 bases between. Germline V gene lookup returns CDR1 KGHSH and CDR2 LQKENI. Written as DNA, the CDR3 is TGTGCCAGCTCACCATTGGACGGGAGCTCTGGAAACACCATATATTTT. It is translated as CASSPLDGSSGNTIYF. Full variable domain (remainder filled in from reference TRBV18 and TRBJ1-3): NAGVMQNPRHLVRRRGQEARLRCSPMKGHSHVYWYRQLPEEGLKFMVYLQKENIIDESGMPKERFSAEFPKEGPSILRIQQVVRGDSAAYFCASSPLDGSSGNTIYFGEGSWLTVV.

This clone is a singleton in its sample. The rearrangement uses TRBV5-1 and TRBJ2-7; no reliable D call. The germline V and J ends were trimmed by 4 bases and 3 bases, with 14 bases remaining between them. Germline CDR1 is SGHRS and CDR2 is YFSETQ. CDR3 length: 14 residues. The CDR3 here is CASSVGQDYYEQYF. CDR3 in DNA: TGCGCCAGCAGCGTCGGTCAGGATTACTACGAGCAGTACTTC.

This clone was seen only once. The J gene is TRBJ1-2, the V gene TRBV19; D is possibly TRBD1 (6 bases). The CDR3 is made up of 12 amino acids. V was shortened by 8 bases and J by 4 bases, with 11 bases between the two germline ends. CDR1 is LNHDA and CDR2 is SQIVND in the germline V gene (reference sequence). As DNA, the CDR3 is TGTGCCAGTGGGACAAGGGGCTATGGCTACACCTTC. It codes for CASGTRGYGYTF.

The chain is built from TRBV10-1 and TRBJ2-5, with D possibly TRBD2 on 5 matching bases. The V end was cut by 2 bases, the J end by 9 bases, with 16 bases between. Germline V lookup: CDR1 WNHNN, CDR2 SYGVQD (reference sequence). The length of the CDR3 is 14 residues. CDR3 region: CASSENWSGSPQYF. As DNA, the CDR3 is TGCGCCAGCAGTGAGAACTGGTCGGGGTCGCCCCAGTACTTC.

This chain connects TRBV10-1 to TRBJ2-3; D uncertain. V was shortened by 4 bases and J by 3 bases, with 11 bases between the two germline ends. The CDR3 loop spans 14 amino acids. In germline, CDR1 is WNHNN, CDR2 SYGVQD (reference sequence). The CDR3 is CASSGFAVTDTQYF. For the CDR3, the DNA is TGCGCCAGCAGTGGGTTCGCGGTTACAGATACGCAGTATTTT.

This chain joins TRBV6-6 and TRBJ2-7; 8 bases match TRBD1. The CDR3 loop spans 16 amino acids. V shed 2 bases and J 3 bases; nucleotides not matched to a gene: 9. The germline CDR1 and CDR2 sequences are MNHNY and SVGAGI (reference sequence). CDR3 coding DNA: TGTGCCAGCAGTTACGTCGGACAGGGTGGCATCTACGAGCAGTACTTC. Translation gives CASSYVGQGGIYEQYF.

The chain is built from TRBV7-9 and TRBJ2-2, with D uncertain. Germline V gives CDR1 SEHNR, CDR2 FQNEAQ (reference sequence). The CDR3 extends over 14 amino acids. Trimming left V 3 bases short and J 6 bases short, with 11 bases between. The CDR3 DNA sequence: TGTGCCAGCAGCTTCCTCCGGTCGTCCGGGGAGCTGTTTTTT. Translating it yields CASSFLRSSGELFF.

The rearrangement uses TRBV28 and TRBJ1-6; TRBD1 matches at 8 bases. Germline V gene data show CDR1 as MDHEN and CDR2 as SYDVKM. With 6 bases clipped from V and 7 bases from J, the junction kept 14 bases outside the gene matches. This CDR3 spans 17 amino acids. CDR3 sequence: CASRERPGQDPNSPLHF. The CDR3 nucleotides are TGTGCCAGCAGGGAGAGACCGGGACAGGACCCAAATTCACCCCTCCACTTT.

This rearrangement joins TRBV29-1 to TRBJ2-5; TRBD2 matches at 8 bases. Germline CDR1 reads SQVTM; CDR2 reads ANQGSEA. The CDR3 length is 14 residues. J was trimmed by 6 bases and V by 4 bases; bases with no gene match: 10. The CDR3 bases are TGCAGCGTTGGGGCGGGAGGAGGGTTCAAGACCCAGTACTTC. Protein sequence: CSVGAGGGFKTQYF.

The V and J genes are TRBV20-1 and TRBJ2-1; unclear D gene. The germline gives CDR1 DFQATT, CDR2 SNEGSKA (reference sequence). With 6 bases removed from V and 6 bases from J, the gap between germline ends came to 6 bases. CDR3 length: 10 residues. CDR3 region: CSAYFNEQFF. The CDR3 DNA reads TGCAGTGCCTATTTCAATGAGCAGTTCTTC.

V usage is TRBV13 and J usage is TRBJ2-7; 7 bases are a match to TRBD2. V lost 5 bases, J lost 5 bases, and 12 bases stayed unmatched. The CDR3 length is 15 residues. The germline CDR1 and CDR2 sequences are PRHDT and FYEKMQ (reference sequence). The CDR3 DNA follows: TGTGCCAGCAGCCGGGTCTCACCGGGAGGCGACGAGCAGTACTTC. The encoded protein is CASSRVSPGGDEQYF.

This rearrangement joins TRBV7-7 to TRBJ2-2; TRBD1 is a possible D gene (6 bases). CDR3 size: 13 residues. V was cut by 5 bases and J by 3 bases, with 7 bases left in between. Germline V gives CDR1 SSHAT, CDR2 FNYEAQ (reference sequence). The CDR3 loop reads CASSPGDTGELFF. The CDR3, as DNA: TGTGCCAGCAGCCCAGGGGACACCGGGGAGCTGTTTTTT.

This clone occurred a few times. The chain joins TRBV4-2 to TRBJ2-7; 11 bases line up with TRBD2. Germline trimming cut 0 bases from V and 0 bases from J; bases unmatched to any gene: 7. Looked up from germline, CDR1 is LGHNA and CDR2 is YNFKEQ. The CDR3 has 18 residues. The CDR3 sequence is CASSQDLGTSGASYEQYF. The DNA for the CDR3 is TGTGCCAGCAGCCAAGATCTGGGGACTAGCGGAGCCTCCTACGAGCAGTACTTC.

This chain joins TRBV30 and TRBJ1-4; D might be TRBD1 (5 bases). Germline V gives CDR1 GTSNPN, CDR2 SVGIG (reference sequence). V shed 4 bases and J shed 4 bases, with 13 bases lying between them. The CDR3 is 14 amino acids. CDR3 residues: CAWTSRGNNEKLFF. DNA for the CDR3: TGTGCCTGGACTTCACGGGGGAATAATGAAAAACTGTTTTTT.

V is TRBV14 and J is TRBJ1-1; TRBD1 is a possible D gene (5 bases). V shed 2 bases and J shed 5 bases, with 9 bases lying between them. The CDR3 is 13 residues long. Germline CDR1 reads SGHDN; CDR2 reads FVKESK. Here the CDR3 DNA reads TGTGCCAGCAGCCAACTGCAGGGAACTGAAGCTTTCTTT. It encodes CASSQLQGTEAFF. The variable domain in full, with the rest retrieved from reference TRBV14 and TRBJ1-1, is EAGVTQFPSHSVIEKGQTVTLRCDPISGHDNLYWYRRVMGKEIKFLLHFVKESKQDESGMPNNRFLAERTGGTYSTLKVQPAELEDSGVYFCASSQLQGTEAFFGQGTRLTVV.

The chain is built from TRBV28 and TRBJ1-5; D gene uncertain. Germline-derived CDR1 and CDR2 are MDHEN and SYDVKM. Trimming removed 4 bases at V and 6 bases at J, with 13 bases between. This CDR3 contains 14 residues. The DNA for the CDR3 is TGTGCCAGCAGTTCTGGAGGGTTGGGTCAGCCCCAGCATTTT. Its translation: CASSSGGLGQPQHF.

This clone has more than one count but fewer than ten. J is TRBJ2-7 and V is TRBV10-1, with no clear D. V was cut by 7 bases and J by 0 bases, with 4 bases left in between. Germline V gene data show CDR1 as WNHNN and CDR2 as SYGVQD (reference sequence). This CDR3 comprises 11 residues. The CDR3 is CASKHSYEQYF. CDR3 sequence (DNA): TGCGCCAGCAAACACTCCTACGAGCAGTACTTC.

The chain employs TRBV7-2 and TRBJ1-2; 7 positions match TRBD1. Germline CDR1 SGHTA, CDR2 FQGNSA. J lost 0 bases, V lost 4 bases, and 2 bases had no gene match. This CDR3 spans 14 amino acids. CDR3 sequence (DNA): TGTGCCAGCAGCTACAGGGGAGCTAACTATGGCTACACCTTC. As protein: CASSYRGANYGYTF.

The chain combines TRBV27 with TRBJ2-5; weak D call: TRBD2 (6 bases). This CDR3 contains 13 residues. Germline CDR1 reads MNHEY; CDR2 reads SMNVEV (reference sequence). Trimming removed 4 bases at V and 5 bases at J, with 11 bases between. CDR3 DNA sequence: TGTGCCAGCAGTTCGGGCGGGGAGGAGACCCAGTACTTC. Protein product: CASSSGGEETQYF.